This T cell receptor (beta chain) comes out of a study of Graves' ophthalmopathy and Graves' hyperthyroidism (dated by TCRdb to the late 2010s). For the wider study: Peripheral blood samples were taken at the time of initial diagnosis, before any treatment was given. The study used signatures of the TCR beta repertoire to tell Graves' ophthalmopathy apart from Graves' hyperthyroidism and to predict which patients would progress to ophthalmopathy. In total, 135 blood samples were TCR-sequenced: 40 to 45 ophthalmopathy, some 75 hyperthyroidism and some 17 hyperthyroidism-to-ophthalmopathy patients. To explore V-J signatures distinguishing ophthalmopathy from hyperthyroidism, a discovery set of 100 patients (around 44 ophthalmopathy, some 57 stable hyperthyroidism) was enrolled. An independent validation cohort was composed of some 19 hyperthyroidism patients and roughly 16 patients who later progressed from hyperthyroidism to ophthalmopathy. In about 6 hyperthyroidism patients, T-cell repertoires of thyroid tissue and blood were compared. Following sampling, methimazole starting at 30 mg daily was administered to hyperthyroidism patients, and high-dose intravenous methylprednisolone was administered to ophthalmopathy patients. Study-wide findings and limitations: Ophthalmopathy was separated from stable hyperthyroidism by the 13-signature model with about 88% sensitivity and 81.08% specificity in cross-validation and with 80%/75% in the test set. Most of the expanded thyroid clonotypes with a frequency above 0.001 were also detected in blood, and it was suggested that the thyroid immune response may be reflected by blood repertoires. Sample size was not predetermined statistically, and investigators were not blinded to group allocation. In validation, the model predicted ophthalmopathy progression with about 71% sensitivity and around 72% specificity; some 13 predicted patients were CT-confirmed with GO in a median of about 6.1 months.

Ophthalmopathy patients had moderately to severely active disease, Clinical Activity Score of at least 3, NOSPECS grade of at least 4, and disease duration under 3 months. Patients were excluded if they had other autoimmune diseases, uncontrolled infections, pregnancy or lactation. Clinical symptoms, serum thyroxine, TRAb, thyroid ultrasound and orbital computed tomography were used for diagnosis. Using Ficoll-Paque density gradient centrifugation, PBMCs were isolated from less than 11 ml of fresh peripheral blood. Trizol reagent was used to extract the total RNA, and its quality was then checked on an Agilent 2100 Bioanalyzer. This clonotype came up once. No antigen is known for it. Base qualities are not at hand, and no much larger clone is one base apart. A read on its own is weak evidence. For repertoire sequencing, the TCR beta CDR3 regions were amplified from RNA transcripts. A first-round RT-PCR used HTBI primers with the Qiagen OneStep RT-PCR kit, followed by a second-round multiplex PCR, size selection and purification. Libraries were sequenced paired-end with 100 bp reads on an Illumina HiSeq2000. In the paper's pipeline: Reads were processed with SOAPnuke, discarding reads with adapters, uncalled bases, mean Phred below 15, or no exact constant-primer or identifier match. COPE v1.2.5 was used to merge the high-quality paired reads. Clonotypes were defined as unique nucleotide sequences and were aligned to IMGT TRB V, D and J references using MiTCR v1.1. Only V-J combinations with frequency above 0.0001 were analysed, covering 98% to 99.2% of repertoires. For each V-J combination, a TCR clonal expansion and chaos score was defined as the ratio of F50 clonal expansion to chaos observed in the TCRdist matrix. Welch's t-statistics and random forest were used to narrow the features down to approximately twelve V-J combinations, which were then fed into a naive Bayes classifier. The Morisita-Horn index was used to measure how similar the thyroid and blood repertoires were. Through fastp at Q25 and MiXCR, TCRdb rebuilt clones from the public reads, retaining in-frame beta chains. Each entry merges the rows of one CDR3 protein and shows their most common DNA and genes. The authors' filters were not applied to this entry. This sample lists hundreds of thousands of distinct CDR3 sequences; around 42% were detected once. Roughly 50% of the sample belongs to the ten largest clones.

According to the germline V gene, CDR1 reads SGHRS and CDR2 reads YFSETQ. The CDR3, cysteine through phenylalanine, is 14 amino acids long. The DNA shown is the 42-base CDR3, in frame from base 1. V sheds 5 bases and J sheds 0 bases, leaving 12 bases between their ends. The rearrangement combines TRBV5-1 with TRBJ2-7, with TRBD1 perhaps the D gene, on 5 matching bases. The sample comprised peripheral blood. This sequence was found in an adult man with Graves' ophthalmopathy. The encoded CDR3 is CASREQASSYEQYF. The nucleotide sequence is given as TGCGCCAGCAGGGAACAGGCCTCCTCCTACGAGCAGTACTTC.